A single sample gave rise to the 27 T cell receptor beta chains below, sequenced in a study of glioma-infiltrating T cells after dendritic cell vaccination. TCRdb's table, derived via immunoSEQ multiplex PCR, lists solely in-frame clones and lacks some. The table lists roughly 60,000 clones, about nine tenths of them singletons, with around 10% in the top ten. Time point specified: after dendritic cell vaccination, including at tumor progression/relapse. This specimen consisted of blood, obtained after dendritic cell vaccination. The origin of the receptors is a human donor with glioblastoma.

In this sample, this clone turned up once. The chain links TRBV11-3 to TRBJ1-1; a possible D gene is TRBD1 (6 bases). From germline, CDR1 is SGHNT and CDR2 YENEEA. The CDR3 is 15 residues long. Trimming left V 4 bases short and J 0 bases short, with 12 bases between. The CDR3 reads CASSWDTGMNTEAFF. The CDR3, as DNA: TGTGCCAGCAGCTGGGATACAGGGATGAACACTGAAGCTTTCTTT.

The J gene is TRBJ2-5, the V gene TRBV28; 8 bases are shared with TRBD2. The assigned J gene may be wrong: the sequence end matches TRBJ2-7 better. The CDR3 covers 19 residues. Germline V gives CDR1 MDHEN, CDR2 SYDVKM. The CDR3 loop is CASSLHTPGLGPYLREQYF. Here the CDR3 DNA reads TGTGCCAGCAGCCTTCATACCCCGGGACTAGGACCTTATTTGCGCGAGCAGTACTTC.

The chain carries TRBV7-3 and TRBJ2-3; 7 bases align to TRBD2. The germline CDR1 and CDR2 sequences are SGHTA and FQGTGA. The CDR3 runs 16 residues. V lost 3 bases and J lost 2; bases outside the gene matches: 8. The CDR3 loop is CASSLTRGGPTDTQYF. The CDR3 DNA is TGTGCCAGCAGCTTGACTCGGGGAGGGCCCACAGATACGCAGTATTTT.

The V and J genes are TRBV5-4 and TRBJ2-3; the match to TRBD2 covers 7 bases. The V and J ends lost 4 bases and 6 bases, in that order; junction bases with no gene match: 20. Germline V gives CDR1 SGHNT, CDR2 YYREEE (reference sequence). This CDR3 contains 18 residues. The CDR3 sequence: CASSLAWGGRSQSDTQYF. CDR3 nucleotide sequence: TGTGCCAGCAGCCTGGCGTGGGGGGGAAGATCACAATCGGATACGCAGTATTTT.

The chain recombines TRBV19 with TRBJ1-5, with 9 bases lining up with TRBD1. From germline, CDR1 is LNHDA and CDR2 SQIVND (reference sequence). J lost 5 bases, V lost 4 bases, and 6 bases had no gene match. The CDR3 extends over 15 amino acids. This chain's CDR3 is CASSTPGQGYQPQHF. CDR3 in DNA: TGTGCCAGTAGTACACCGGGACAGGGTTATCAGCCCCAGCATTTT.

V usage is TRBV9 and J usage is TRBJ2-3, with TRBD2 identical over 8 bases. Germline V gives CDR1 SGDLS, CDR2 YYNGEE. Trimming took 0 bases from V and 2 from J; bases not matched to a gene: 2. This CDR3 has 15 amino acids. CDR3 nucleotides: TGTGCCAGCAGCGTAGCGGGGGGGGACACAGATACGCAGTATTTT. This gives the protein CASSVAGGDTDTQYF.

The chain is built from TRBV6-6 and TRBJ2-7; D uncertain. With 6 bases removed from V and 0 bases from J, the gap between germline ends came to 12 bases. Per germline, CDR1 MNHNY and CDR2 SVGAGI (reference sequence). The CDR3 consists of 14 residues. As DNA, the CDR3 is TGTGCCAGCAGACACCTGACTGCCTCCTACGAGCAGTACTTC. Translation gives CASRHLTASYEQYF.

The chain links TRBV7-9 to TRBJ1-3; 9 bases are a match to TRBD1. The CDR3 length is 16 residues. The ends lost 0 bases at V and 2 bases at J; junction bases unmatched: 2. The germline CDR1 and CDR2 sequences are SEHNR and FQNEAQ (reference sequence). The CDR3 spells CASSLADRGTGNTIYF. CDR3 DNA sequence: TGTGCCAGCAGCTTAGCCGACAGGGGGACTGGAAACACCATATATTTT.

The sample holds one count of this clone. The rearrangement links TRBV4-1 to TRBJ2-4, with D tentatively TRBD1 (5 bases). Germline V lookup: CDR1 MGHRA, CDR2 YSYEKL. V dropped 3 bases and J dropped 1 base, with 16 bases sitting between them. The length of the CDR3 is 17 residues. CDR3 in amino acids: CASSQIQGVLAKNIQYF. CDR3 in DNA: TGCGCCAGCAGCCAGATACAAGGGGTTTTGGCCAAAAACATTCAGTACTTC.

This clone was seen only once. This chain joins TRBV7-2 and TRBJ1-1; 8 bases fit TRBD1. Germline-derived CDR1 and CDR2 are SGHTA and FQGNSA. The V and J ends lost 3 bases and 2 bases, in that order; junction bases with no gene match: 8. The CDR3 has 16 amino acids. The CDR3 spells CASSLRTGLENTEAFF. CDR3 bases: TGTGCCAGCAGCTTGCGGACAGGGCTGGAAAACACTGAAGCTTTCTTT. The whole variable domain, remainder taken from reference TRBV7-2 and TRBJ1-1, is GAGVSQSPSNKVTEKGKDVELRCDPISGHTALYWYRQSLGQGLEFLIYFQGNSAPDKSGLPSDRFSAERTGGSVSTLTIQRTQQEDSAVYLCASSLRTGLENTEAFFGQGTRLTVV.

This clone was detected once. V is TRBV27 and J is TRBJ1-1, with TRBD1 matching over 10 bases. CDR1 is MNHEY, CDR2 SMNVEV, per germline (reference sequence). CDR3 length equals 15 residues. Trimming cost V 3 bases and J 5 bases; bases outside gene matches: 6. CDR3 sequence: CASSFTGTGVTEAFF. The CDR3 DNA is TGTGCCAGCAGTTTCACCGGGACAGGGGTGACTGAAGCTTTCTTT.

The CDR3 coding sequence is TGTGCCAGCCAGAGGATGTATGGCTACACCTTC. Its protein product is CASQRMYGYTF. V and J are TRBV6-1 and TRBJ1-2, with D unclear. This CDR3 contains 11 residues. The ends were cut back, 8 bases at V and 5 bases at J, with 9 bases in the middle. CDR1 and CDR2 from the germline V gene are MNHNS and SASEGT.

This clone was observed once. V and J are TRBV7-9 and TRBJ1-1; weak D call: TRBD1 (6 bases). The germline V and J ends were trimmed by 5 bases and 7 bases, with 20 bases remaining between them. The CDR3 spans 15 residues. CDR1 SEHNR and CDR2 FQNEAQ come from the germline V gene (reference sequence). The CDR3: CASSNQAPKGGEAFF. DNA of the CDR3: TGTGCCAGCAGCAACCAGGCTCCTAAAGGGGGTGAAGCTTTCTTT.

The CDR3 DNA is TGTGCCAGTTCACGACAGGGGGCCAATGAAAAACTGTTTTTT. Protein: CASSRQGANEKLFF. This chain joins TRBV14 and TRBJ1-4; 10 positions match TRBD1. The CDR3 loop spans 14 amino acids. Germline loops: CDR1 SGHDN, CDR2 FVKESK. The V gene end was trimmed by 9 bases and the J gene end by 5 bases; junction bases not matched to a gene: 6.

The V and J genes are TRBV5-4 and TRBJ2-4; D gene unclear. The CDR3 loop spans 13 amino acids. V shed 2 bases and J shed 5 bases, with 8 bases lying between them. Per the germline V gene, CDR1 is SGHNT and CDR2 is YYREEE (reference sequence). The CDR3 bases are TGTGCCAGCAGCTTCGACATCCAAAACATTCAGTACTTC. Translating it yields CASSFDIQNIQYF.

V usage is TRBV19 and J usage is TRBJ2-7; no clear D gene. CDR1 is LNHDA and CDR2 is SQIVND in the germline V gene (reference sequence). The CDR3 is 14 residues long. Trimming took off 0 bases at V and 4 bases at J, with 10 bases between the two ends. The CDR3: CASSIEPGAYEQYF. DNA for the CDR3: TGTGCCAGTAGTATAGAACCAGGTGCTTACGAGCAGTACTTC. Complete variable domain (other parts from reference TRBV19 and TRBJ2-7): DGGITQSPKYLFRKEGQNVTLSCEQNLNHDAMYWYRQDPGQGLRLIYYSQIVNDFQKGDIAEGYSVSREKKESFPLTVTSAQKNPTAFYLCASSIEPGAYEQYFGPGTRLTVT.

The chain recombines TRBV5-1 with TRBJ1-3, with TRBD1 matching over 8 bases. J gave up 0 bases and V 5 bases, and 7 bases lay outside the gene matches. This CDR3 has 16 amino acids. Looked up from germline, CDR1 is SGHRS and CDR2 is YFSETQ. The CDR3 coding sequence is TGCGCCAGCAGTTCCCAGACAGGGGACTCTGGAAACACCATATATTTT. Its translation: CASSSQTGDSGNTIYF. The full variable domain, rest sourced from reference TRBV5-1 and TRBJ1-3, is KAGVTQTPRYLIKTRGQQVTLSCSPISGHRSVSWYQQTPGQGLQFLFEYFSETQRNKGNFPGRFSGRQFSNSRSEMNVSTLELGDSALYLCASSSQTGDSGNTIYFGEGSWLTVV.

This clone was counted a single time. This chain uses TRBV2 with TRBJ1-5; 8 bases are shared with TRBD1. The length of the CDR3 is 16 residues. Germline V gives CDR1 SNHLY, CDR2 FYNNEI. The V gene end was trimmed by 3 bases and the J gene end by 6 bases; junction bases not matched to a gene: 10. The CDR3 protein is CASSDLRGQVGQPQHF. The CDR3 DNA reads TGTGCCAGCAGTGATTTGCGGGGACAGGTGGGTCAGCCCCAGCATTTT. Full variable domain (remainder filled in from reference TRBV2 and TRBJ1-5): EPEVTQTPSHQVTQMGQEVILRCVPISNHLYFYWYRQILGQKVEFLVSFYNNEISEKSEIFDDQFSVERPDGSNFTLKIRSTKLEDSAMYFCASSDLRGQVGQPQHFGDGTRLSIL.

The chain carries TRBV4-1 and TRBJ1-2; D is uncertain. Germline V gene data show CDR1 as MGHRA and CDR2 as YSYEKL. This CDR3 has 17 amino acids. Trimming removed 0 bases at V and 3 bases at J, with 17 bases between. CDR3 DNA: TGCGCCAGCAGCCAAGAATATGAAGTCCGGCAGGACTATGGCTACACCTTC. The encoded protein is CASSQEYEVRQDYGYTF.

The gene calls are TRBV7-2 and TRBJ2-1; D not certain. Germline loops: CDR1 SGHTA, CDR2 FQGNSA. The CDR3 is 12 amino acids. Deletions cut 3 bases from V and 7 bases from J, with 7 bases between. This chain's CDR3 is CASSLFNNEQFF. The CDR3 DNA reads as TGTGCCAGCAGCTTGTTCAATAATGAGCAGTTCTTC.

The CDR3 region is CASSLSGNRGPNTEAFF. The CDR3 DNA is TGTGCCAGCAGCTTGAGCGGAAACAGGGGGCCGAACACTGAAGCTTTCTTT. The rearrangement joins TRBV5-4 to TRBJ1-1; TRBD1 aligns across 9 bases. Germline loops: CDR1 SGHNT, CDR2 YYREEE (reference sequence). The trim removed 1 base at V and 1 base at J, leaving 8 bases unmatched. This CDR3 comprises 17 residues.

DNA of the CDR3: TGTGCCTGGGCGACAGGGGCCACTAATGAAAAACTGTTTTTT. Encoded protein: CAWATGATNEKLFF. J is TRBJ1-4 and V is TRBV30, with 8 bases matching TRBD1. Germline values: CDR1 GTSNPN, CDR2 SVGIG (reference sequence). Trimming removed 5 bases from V and 2 bases from J; junction bases left unmatched: 4. The CDR3 sequence is 14 residues long. The entire variable domain, with the rest obtained from reference TRBV30 and TRBJ1-4, is as follows: SQTIHQWPATLVQPVGSPLSLECTVEGTSNPNLYWYRQAAGRGLQLLFYSVGIGQISSEVPQNLSASRPQDRQFILSSKKLLLSDSGFYLCAWATGATNEKLFFGSGTQLSVL.

The chain joins TRBV10-1 to TRBJ1-1, with D possibly being TRBD1 (6 bases). V was shortened by 5 bases and J by 5 bases, with 12 bases between the two germline ends. The CDR3 is made up of 13 amino acids. CDR1 is WNHNN and CDR2 is SYGVQD in the germline V gene (reference sequence). This CDR3 reads CASSQGLGTEAFF. In DNA, the CDR3 is TGCGCCAGCAGTCAGGGGCTCGGAACTGAAGCTTTCTTT.

The rearrangement joins TRBV2 to TRBJ2-7; D possibly corresponds to TRBD2 (5 bases). Germline loops: CDR1 SNHLY, CDR2 FYNNEI. The CDR3 is 12 residues long. V was clipped by 7 bases and J by 3 bases, with 10 bases between them. The CDR3 bases are TGTGCCAGCAATAAGGAGGACTACGAGCAGTACTTC. Its protein is CASNKEDYEQYF.

This clone has a handful of counts. The chain recombines TRBV5-4 with TRBJ2-7; the match to TRBD1 covers 7 bases. From germline, CDR1 is SGHNT and CDR2 YYREEE (reference sequence). The junction had 12 bases not matched to a gene; V was cut back by 6 bases and J by 0 bases. The CDR3 is 16 amino acids. The CDR3 DNA is TGTGCCAGCACCTCAAGTACAAGACAGGGCTCCTACGAGCAGTACTTC. Its protein is CASTSSTRQGSYEQYF.

In this sample, this clone turned up once. The rearrangement links TRBV7-3 to TRBJ2-3; tentative D call: TRBD1 (6 bases). The CDR3 totals 15 residues. V was clipped by 5 bases and J by 1 base, with 13 bases between them. Per germline, CDR1 SGHTA and CDR2 FQGTGA. CDR3 DNA: TGTGCCAGCAGCCTATCGACAGGACGCACAGATACGCAGTATTTT. Its translation: CASSLSTGRTDTQYF.

The chain couples TRBV7-9 to TRBJ1-1; the D gene is possibly TRBD1 (6 bases). V shed 4 bases and J shed 2 bases, with 8 bases lying between them. CDR3 length equals 13 residues. Germline loops: CDR1 SEHNR, CDR2 FQNEAQ (reference sequence). Here the CDR3 reads CASSSGTNTEAFF. CDR3 sequence (DNA): TGTGCCAGCAGCTCTGGGACAAACACTGAAGCTTTCTTT.